This TCR beta chain was sequenced in a study of CD8 T cells in ankylosing spondylitis. General study results and limits: Roughly eight highly homologous variants made up a TCR beta motif that seemed to typify ankylosing spondylitis blood. Disease-linked clones had a CD8+ phenotype and relatively low frequency in peripheral blood. In ankylosing spondylitis patients, matched synovial fluid reportedly showed significant enrichment of disease-linked clones.

Generation of TCR beta libraries employed quantitative 5'-RACE incorporating molecular barcodes. TCRdb ran MiXCR on the 5' RACE reads and lists one entry per CDR3 protein. Here the sample spans around 450,000 distinct CDR3 sequences, 25% to 30% being singletons. In this sample, this clonotype turned up a few times. The antigen remains undetermined. The J segment lost 4 bases and the V segment lost 5 bases, leaving 2 bases of the junction unmatched. This CDR3 comprises 13 residues. CDR1 is SQVTM and CDR2 is ANQGSEA in the germline V gene. The J gene is TRBJ2-6, the V gene TRBV29-1; 7 nucleotides line up with TRBD1. The sequenced sample consisted of blood, either unsorted or a sorted T cell fraction (not recorded which). This clonotype originated in a male donor with ankylosing spondylitis. Here the CDR3 DNA reads TGCAGCGTTATACAGGGGGGGGCCAACGTCCTGACTTTC. This translates into CSVIQGGANVLTF.